What follows are 22 T cell receptor beta chains derived from one specimen sequenced in a study of T cells expressing NK-cell markers. Following a re-call of the 5' RACE reads, TCRdb has one entry per CDR3 protein and lacks DNA. This sample's table has some 150,000 distinct CDR3 sequences. Material: blood T cells: a sorted CD56 or NKG2C T cell subset, CD4+ or CD8+ T cells, or bulk PBMC T cells (not recorded which). The receptors derive from a woman between 50 and 59 years old in good health.

The chain employs TRBV20-1 and TRBJ1-4. CDR3 length equals 16 residues. Germline CDR1 DFQATT, CDR2 SNEGSKA (reference sequence). This CDR3 reads CSARDRAESLNEKLFF.

The rearrangement uses TRBV24-1 and TRBJ2-1; no DNA is available, so the TRBD1 call from TCRdb remains unchecked. Germline values: CDR1 KGHDR, CDR2 SFDVKD. This CDR3 spans 15 amino acids. CDR3: CATSDLTGAYNEQFF.

The rearrangement joins TRBV6-5 to TRBJ2-5; absent DNA, TCRdb's TRBD1 call cannot be checked. Germline V lookup: CDR1 MNHEY, CDR2 SVGAGI. This CDR3 contains 14 residues. The chain's CDR3 is CASSYSGAGETQYF.

V is TRBV3-1 and J is TRBJ2-1. The CDR3 totals 15 residues. Germline lookup yields CDR1 LGHDT and CDR2 YNNKEL (reference sequence). This CDR3 is CASTQDPSSYNEQFF.

The chain has TRBV6-5 and TRBJ2-5; absent DNA, TCRdb's TRBD1 call cannot be checked. Germline assignment: CDR1 MNHEY and CDR2 SVGAGI. This CDR3 comprises 16 residues. This CDR3 reads CASSYSVGKGQETQYF.

V usage is TRBV12-5 and J usage is TRBJ2-1; TCRdb reports TRBD2, a call that lacks DNA to check it against. Germline CDR1 is LGHNT and CDR2 is FRNRAP. This CDR3 has 15 residues. The CDR3: CASGLVGTSGNEQFF.

The chain uses TRBV27 and TRBJ2-5; lacking DNA, the TRBD1 call made by TCRdb goes unchecked. CDR3 length: 16 residues. The germline V gene has CDR1 MNHEY and CDR2 SMNVEV (reference sequence). CDR3 sequence: CASSLRDKGDQETQYF.

CDR3 sequence: CASSQARGRDTQYF. V and J are TRBV3-1 and TRBJ2-3; with no DNA, the TCRdb D assignment of TRBD1 cannot be verified. Germline CDR1 reads LGHDT; CDR2 reads YNNKEL (reference sequence). The CDR3 loop spans 14 amino acids.

The chain has TRBV6-5 and TRBJ2-7; checking the TCRdb D call of TRBD1 is not possible without DNA. The length of the CDR3 is 14 residues. CDR1 MNHEY and CDR2 SVGAGI come from the germline V gene. This CDR3 is CASSTGTGFNEQYF.

The gene calls are TRBV11-2 and TRBJ2-7. This CDR3 has 13 amino acids. CDR1 is SGHAT and CDR2 is FQNNGV in the germline V gene. The chain's CDR3 is CASSLVGVGEQYF.

V usage is TRBV9 and J usage is TRBJ2-1; with no DNA, the TCRdb D assignment of TRBD2 cannot be verified. This CDR3 has 13 amino acids. In germline, CDR1 is SGDLS, CDR2 YYNGEE. The CDR3 protein is CASSVALAGEQFF.

The CDR3 region is CASSSGLAGDAGELFFF. This rearrangement joins TRBV7-9 to TRBJ2-2; the D call of TRBD2 rests on TCRdb alone, since no DNA is present to check it. Germline CDR1 and CDR2: SEHNR and FQNEAQ (reference sequence). The CDR3 is 17 amino acids.

This rearrangement joins TRBV27 to TRBJ2-1; TCRdb's D call, TRBD2, is unchecked because there is no DNA. This CDR3 region has 13 residues. Looked up from germline, CDR1 is MNHEY and CDR2 is SMNVEV (reference sequence). CDR3 in amino acids: CASSFTSWNEQFF.

The chain uses TRBV5-1 and TRBJ1-1; TCRdb picks TRBD1, but there is no DNA to check that call. The germline gives CDR1 SGHRS, CDR2 YFSETQ. CDR3 length: 15 amino acids. The CDR3 sequence: CASKSTGQGATEAFF.

The CDR3: CASSPNGGVGGYTF. The chain recombines TRBV18 with TRBJ1-2; TCRdb designates TRBD1, a call that cannot be tested without DNA. This CDR3 has 14 residues. Germline V gene lookup returns CDR1 KGHSH and CDR2 LQKENI.

The chain employs TRBV9 and TRBJ2-1; TCRdb names TRBD1, which stays unverified in the absence of DNA. Germline lookup yields CDR1 SGDLS and CDR2 YYNGEE. The CDR3 is made up of 15 amino acids. CDR3 loop: CASSVGDRVTDEQFF.

V gene TRBV4-1 combines with J gene TRBJ2-5; TCRdb names TRBD2, which stays unverified in the absence of DNA. Germline-derived CDR1 and CDR2 are MGHRA and YSYEKL. The CDR3 has 17 residues. The CDR3 spells CASSQFVIAGEEETQYF.

The rearrangement links TRBV6-2 or TRBV6-3 to TRBJ2-7; TCRdb's assignment of TRBD1 cannot be checked, as there is no DNA. Germline assignment: CDR1 MNHEY and CDR2 SVGEGT. The CDR3 totals 14 residues. The chain's CDR3 is CASSYRVDNYEQYF.

The chain links TRBV29-1 to TRBJ2-5; TCRdb reports TRBD1, a call that lacks DNA to check it against. Germline values: CDR1 SQVTM, CDR2 ANQGSEA. The CDR3 loop spans 13 amino acids. This CDR3 reads CSVEMGVRETQYF.

The chain recombines TRBV11-2 with TRBJ1-5. The CDR3 length is 15 residues. CDR1 SGHAT and CDR2 FQNNGV come from the germline V gene. This CDR3 reads CASSLAGRTNQPQHF.

The CDR3 is CASSQEDSTGANVLTF. J is TRBJ2-6 and V is TRBV4-1; TCRdb selects TRBD1, and the lack of DNA leaves this call unchecked. The CDR3 contains 16 residues. Germline V gene sequence: CDR1 MGHRA, CDR2 YSYEKL.

This chain connects TRBV2 to TRBJ2-1; the TRBD2 assignment by TCRdb is unverifiable without DNA. Germline values: CDR1 SNHLY, CDR2 FYNNEI. This CDR3 has 13 amino acids. This CDR3 is CASSGRAANEQFF.